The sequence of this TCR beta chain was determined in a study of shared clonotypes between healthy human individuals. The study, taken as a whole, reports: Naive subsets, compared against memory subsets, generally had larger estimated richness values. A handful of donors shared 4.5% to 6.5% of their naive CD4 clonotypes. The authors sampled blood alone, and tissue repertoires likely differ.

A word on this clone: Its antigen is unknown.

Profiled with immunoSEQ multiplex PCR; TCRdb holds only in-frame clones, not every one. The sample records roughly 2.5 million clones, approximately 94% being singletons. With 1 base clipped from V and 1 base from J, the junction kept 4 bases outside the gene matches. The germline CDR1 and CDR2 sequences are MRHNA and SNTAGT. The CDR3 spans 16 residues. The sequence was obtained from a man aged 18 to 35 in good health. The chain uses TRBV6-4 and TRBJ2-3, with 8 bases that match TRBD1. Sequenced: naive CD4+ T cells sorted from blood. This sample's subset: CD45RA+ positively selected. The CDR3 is CASSDLQGVRTDTQYF. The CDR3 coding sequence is TGTGCCAGCAGTGACTTACAGGGGGTCCGCACAGATACGCAGTATTTT.